This section outlines one TCR beta chain sequence together with its context. Its specificity is unknown. This entry belongs to a study of T cell responses to AZD1222 COVID-19 vaccine. The V end lost 2 bases, the J end lost 8 bases, and 9 bases lay between the germline ends. The CDR3 covers 12 residues. Germline V gene sequence: CDR1 MDHEN, CDR2 SYDVKM. Assay: immunoSEQ multiplex PCR; the TCRdb copy retains only in-frame clones and omits some. This table holds about 130,000 clones, approximately 88% found once. Whole-study findings and limits: Of spike-specific TCRs, nearly half reportedly target regions left unmutated in variants. Vaccine-associated CD4 TCRs spanned spike, dominant at 160-218 and 743-854. Donors were chiefly white British, with a greater number of females, and clonal diversity was perhaps underestimated.

The TCR comes from an adult who received the AZD1222 COVID-19 vaccine. The gene calls are TRBV28 and TRBJ1-1; TRBD1 is a possible D gene (5 bases). This specimen was peripheral blood, taken 28 days after the second AZD1222 dose. The CDR3: CASSLQGQEAFF. The CDR3 DNA reads as TGTGCCAGCAGTTTACAGGGCCAGGAAGCTTTCTTT.